This TCR beta chain was identified in a study of blood T cell repertoires in COVID-19. Across the whole study: Collection of acute and convalescent COVID-19 samples took place in the United States, Italy and Spain.

Trimming removed 3 bases at V and 7 bases at J, with 13 bases between. Germline CDR1 reads KGHSH; CDR2 reads LQKENI. The CDR3 sequence is 13 residues long. Study processing details: Using reference gene primer amplification, nucleated cell counts were estimated. Assay used: immunoSEQ multiplex PCR; TCRdb lists only in-frame clones, some missing. That table gives V, J and clone size, and the DNA gave D and trimming. The sample has some 150,000 clones, 87% seen once. This chain joins TRBV18 and TRBJ2-7; TRBD1 is a possible D gene (5 bases). Sequencing was carried out using peripheral blood. This TCR was sampled from an older woman with active or convalescent COVID-19. The CDR3 sequence: CASSPQGPGEQYF. In DNA, the CDR3 is TGTGCCAGCTCACCCCAGGGTCCGGGTGAGCAGTACTTC.